This TCR beta chain derives from a study of blood T cell repertoires in COVID-19. On the study more broadly: Whether acute or convalescent, the COVID-19 samples came from the United States, Italy and Spain.

Authors' methods: Amplified reference gene primers provided the basis for estimating nucleated cell counts. Generated by immunoSEQ multiplex PCR, the TCRdb table keeps only in-frame clones and is missing some. V and J calls and clone size are given by that table; D and trimming were obtained from the DNA. The data show some 97,000 clones, 90% seen once. The CDR3 contains 17 residues. Per germline, CDR1 MGHRA and CDR2 YSYEKL. J gave up 2 bases and V 4 bases, and 9 bases lay outside the gene matches. Sequencing was done on a sample of peripheral blood. The sequence came from a man in his sixties with acute or convalescent COVID-19. The chain couples TRBV4-1 to TRBJ1-2, with 11 bases matching TRBD1. The CDR3 DNA sequence: TGCGCCAGCAGCCGGGGATCGGACAGGGGGCTAAACTATGGCTACACCTTC. This gives the protein CASSRGSDRGLNYGYTF.